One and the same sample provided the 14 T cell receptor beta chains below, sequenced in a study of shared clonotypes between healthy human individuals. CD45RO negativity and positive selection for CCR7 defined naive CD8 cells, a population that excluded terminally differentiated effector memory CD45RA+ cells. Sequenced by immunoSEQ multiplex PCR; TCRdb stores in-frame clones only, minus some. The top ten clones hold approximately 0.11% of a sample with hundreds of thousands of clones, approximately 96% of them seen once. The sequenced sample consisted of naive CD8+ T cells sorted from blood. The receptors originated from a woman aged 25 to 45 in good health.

CDR3 in DNA: TGTGCCAGCGGCTTTGGGGTTAGAGATGGCTACACCTTC. Translation: CASGFGVRDGYTF. V is TRBV6-5 and J is TRBJ1-2; no firm D call. Germline V lookup: CDR1 MNHEY, CDR2 SVGAGI. This CDR3 region has 13 residues. Deletions cut 8 bases from V and 6 bases from J, with 16 bases between.

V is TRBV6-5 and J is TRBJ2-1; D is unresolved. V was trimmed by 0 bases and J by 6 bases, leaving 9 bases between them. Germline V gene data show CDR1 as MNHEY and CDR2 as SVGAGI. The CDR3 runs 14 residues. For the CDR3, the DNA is TGTGCCAGCAGTTACTCCTCCTTTGGCAATGAGCAGTTCTTC. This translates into CASSYSSFGNEQFF.

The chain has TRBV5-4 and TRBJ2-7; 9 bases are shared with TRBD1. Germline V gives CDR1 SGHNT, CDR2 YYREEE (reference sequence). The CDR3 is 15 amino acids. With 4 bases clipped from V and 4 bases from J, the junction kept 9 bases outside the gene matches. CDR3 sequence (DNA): TGTGCCAGCAGCGTGGACCGGGACAGGGTATACGAGCAGTACTTC. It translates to CASSVDRDRVYEQYF.

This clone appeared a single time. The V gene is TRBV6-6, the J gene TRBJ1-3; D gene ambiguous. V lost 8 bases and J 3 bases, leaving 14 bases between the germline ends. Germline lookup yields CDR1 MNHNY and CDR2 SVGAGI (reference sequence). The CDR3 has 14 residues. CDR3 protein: CASSLTGDGNTIYF. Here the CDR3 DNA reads TGTGCCAGCTCCCTTACGGGCGATGGAAACACCATATATTTT.

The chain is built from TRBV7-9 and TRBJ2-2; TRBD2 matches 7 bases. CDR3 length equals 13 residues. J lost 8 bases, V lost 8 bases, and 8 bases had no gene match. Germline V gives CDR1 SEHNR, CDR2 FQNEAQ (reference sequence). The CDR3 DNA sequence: TGTGCCAGCGGGCTTGGGACTATGGGGGAGCTGTTTTTT. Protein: CASGLGTMGELFF.

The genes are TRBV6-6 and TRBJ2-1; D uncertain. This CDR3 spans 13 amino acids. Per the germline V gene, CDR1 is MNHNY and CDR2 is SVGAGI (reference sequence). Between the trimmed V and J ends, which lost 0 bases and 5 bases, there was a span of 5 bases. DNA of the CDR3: TGTGCCAGCAGTTACTCGTCCCACAATGAGCAGTTCTTC. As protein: CASSYSSHNEQFF.

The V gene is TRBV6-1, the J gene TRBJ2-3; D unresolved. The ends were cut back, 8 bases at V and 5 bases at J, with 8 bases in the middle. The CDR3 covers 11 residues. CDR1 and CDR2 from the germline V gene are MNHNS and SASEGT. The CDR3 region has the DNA TGTGCCAGCGTTGACTTAGATACGCAGTATTTT. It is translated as CASVDLDTQYF.

CDR3 bases: TGTGCCAGCGTTACAGGGGGGGAAGTTGGCTACACCTTC. Amino acid sequence: CASVTGGEVGYTF. This rearrangement joins TRBV28 to TRBJ1-2; 8 bases align to TRBD1. V shed 8 bases, J shed 7 bases, and the junction held 9 bases outside the gene matches. Germline loops: CDR1 MDHEN, CDR2 SYDVKM. CDR3 length: 13 residues.

CDR3 amino acids: CASSATSGSSKTQYF. CDR3 nucleotides: TGTGCCAGCAGTGCAACTAGCGGGAGTTCCAAGACCCAGTACTTC. This sequence joins TRBV2 and TRBJ2-5; 11 bases are shared with TRBD2. Trimming at V came to 4 bases and at J to 6 bases, leaving 7 bases not matched to a gene. Germline values: CDR1 SNHLY, CDR2 FYNNEI. The CDR3 runs to 15 residues.

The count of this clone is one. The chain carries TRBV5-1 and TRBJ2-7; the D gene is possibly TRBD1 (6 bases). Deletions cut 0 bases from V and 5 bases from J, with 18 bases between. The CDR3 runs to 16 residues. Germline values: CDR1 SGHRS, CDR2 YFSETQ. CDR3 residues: CASSLVILGQRNEQYF. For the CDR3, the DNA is TGCGCCAGCAGCTTGGTCATTTTAGGACAGAGAAACGAGCAGTACTTC.

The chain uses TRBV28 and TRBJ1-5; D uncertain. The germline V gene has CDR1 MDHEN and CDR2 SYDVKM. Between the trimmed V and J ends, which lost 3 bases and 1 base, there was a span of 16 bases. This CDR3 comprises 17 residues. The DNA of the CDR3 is TGTGCCAGCAGTTTTTCGTGGAGGCTAACAAGCAATCAGCCCCAGCATTTT. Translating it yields CASSFSWRLTSNQPQHF.

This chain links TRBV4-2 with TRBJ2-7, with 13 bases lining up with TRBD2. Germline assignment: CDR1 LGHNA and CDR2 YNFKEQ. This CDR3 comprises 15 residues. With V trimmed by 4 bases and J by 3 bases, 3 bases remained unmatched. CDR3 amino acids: CASSLGTSGNYEQYF. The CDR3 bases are TGTGCCAGCAGCCTCGGGACTAGCGGGAACTACGAGCAGTACTTC.

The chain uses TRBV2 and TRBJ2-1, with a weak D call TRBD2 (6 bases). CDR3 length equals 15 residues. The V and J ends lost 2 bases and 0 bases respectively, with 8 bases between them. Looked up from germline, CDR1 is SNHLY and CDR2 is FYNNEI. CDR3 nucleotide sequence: TGTGCCAGCAGTGAATGGGGGGACTCCTACAATGAGCAGTTCTTC. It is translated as CASSEWGDSYNEQFF.

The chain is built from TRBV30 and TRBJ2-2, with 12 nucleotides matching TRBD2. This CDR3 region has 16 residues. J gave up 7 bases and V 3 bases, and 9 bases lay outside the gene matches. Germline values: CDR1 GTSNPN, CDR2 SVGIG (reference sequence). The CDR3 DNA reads TGTGCCTGGAGGCACCTAGCGGGAGGGCGGAACGGGGAGCTGTTTTTT. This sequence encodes CAWRHLAGGRNGELFF.